This T cell receptor beta chain was sequenced in a study of blood T cell repertoires in COVID-19. Study background: Both acute and convalescent COVID-19 samples were obtained from the United States, Italy and Spain.

As processed by the authors: Nucleated cell counts were estimated from reference gene primer amplification. The method was immunoSEQ multiplex PCR; TCRdb's version includes in-frame clones alone and lacks a portion of them. The V and J calls and clone size come from that table; D and trimming were worked out from the DNA. The table lists about 230,000 clones, approximately 83% of them singletons, with 6% to 9.5% in the top ten. Germline trimming cut 3 bases from V and 5 bases from J; bases unmatched to any gene: 13. CDR3 length: 16 amino acids. Germline V gene lookup returns CDR1 MNHNS and CDR2 SASEGT.

This sequence joins TRBV6-1 and TRBJ2-7; the match to TRBD1 covers 7 bases. The receptor's source is a woman between 45 and 65 years old with acute or convalescent COVID-19. The specimen was peripheral blood. The CDR3 protein is CASSDWSRQTGDEQYF. The CDR3 DNA reads TGTGCCAGCAGTGACTGGTCCCGTCAAACAGGGGACGAGCAGTACTTC.